Listed below are T cell receptor beta chains from one sample, sequenced in a study of shared clonotypes between healthy human individuals. The data were produced by immunoSEQ multiplex PCR, yet TCRdb's version contains in-frame clones alone and is incomplete. The sample yields hundreds of thousands of clones, approximately 95% seen once. Sequencing was carried out using naive CD4+ T cells sorted from blood. These receptors were collected from a woman aged 25 to 39 in good health. CDR3s include the opening cysteine and the closing phenylalanine or tryptophan. The D gene is left open where the match is weak. Clone size is shown for a subset of rows, as once, few, many or a class of expanded clone.

V gene: TRBV5-1; clone size: -; D gene: TRBD2; J gene: TRBJ2-5; CDR3 DNA: TGCGCCAGCAGCCTCGGGAGGGGCCAAGAGACCCAGTACTTC; CDR3 protein: CASSLGRGQETQYF
V gene: TRBV30; clone size: -; D gene: -; J gene: TRBJ1-1; CDR3 DNA: TGTGCCTGGAGTGTAGGGGTTGAAGCTTTCTTT; CDR3 protein: CAWSVGVEAFF
V gene: TRBV5-1; clone size: once; D gene: -; J gene: TRBJ1-1; CDR3 DNA: TGCGCCAGCAGCTTGAGGTGGCAGACCACCATCGCTGAAGCTTTCTTT; CDR3 protein: CASSLRWQTTIAEAFF
V gene: TRBV7-6; clone size: -; D gene: TRBD2; J gene: TRBJ2-1; CDR3 DNA: TGTGCCAGCAGCTCCCAGCGGGAGAGTGCGGGTAATGAGCAGTTCTTC; CDR3 protein: CASSSQRESAGNEQFF
V gene: TRBV27; clone size: -; D gene: TRBD2; J gene: TRBJ2-2; CDR3 DNA: TGTGCCAGCAGTCTAGCGGGAGTCTTTTTAACCGGGGAGCTGTTTTTT; CDR3 protein: CASSLAGVFLTGELFF
V gene: TRBV19; clone size: once; D gene: -; J gene: TRBJ1-1; CDR3 DNA: TGTGCCAGTAGTATAGAACAGGGAGGCACTGAAGCTTTCTTT; CDR3 protein: CASSIEQGGTEAFF
V gene: TRBV28; clone size: -; D gene: -; J gene: TRBJ1-2; CDR3 DNA: TGTGCCAGCAGTTTGCGGGGGCGCTTCTATGGCTACACCTTC; CDR3 protein: CASSLRGRFYGYTF
V gene: TRBV6-5; clone size: -; D gene: TRBD2; J gene: TRBJ2-1; CDR3 DNA: TGTGCCAGCAGTTACTGGACTAGCGGAGCGGAGGAGCAGTTCTTC; CDR3 protein: CASSYWTSGAEEQFF
V gene: TRBV9; clone size: -; D gene: TRBD2; J gene: TRBJ2-1; CDR3 DNA: TGTGCCAGCAGCGTACAGAGAGGCCCTCCGGGAGGCTACGGCAATGAGCAGTTCTTC; CDR3 protein: CASSVQRGPPGGYGNEQFF
V gene: TRBV5-1; clone size: -; D gene: -; J gene: TRBJ2-2; CDR3 DNA: TGCGCCAGCAGCTTGGGTTGGACAGTCAGCAGCGGGGAGCTGTTTTTT; CDR3 protein: CASSLGWTVSSGELFF
V gene: TRBV5-1; clone size: -; D gene: -; J gene: TRBJ1-1; CDR3 DNA: TGCGCCAGCAGCAACGGGGTTTTCATGAACACTGAAGCTTTCTTT; CDR3 protein: CASSNGVFMNTEAFF
V gene: TRBV15; clone size: -; D gene: -; J gene: TRBJ2-1; CDR3 DNA: TGTGCCACCAGCAGAGATCCCGGATACTACAATGAGCAGTTCTTC; CDR3 protein: CATSRDPGYYNEQFF
V gene: TRBV7-2; clone size: -; D gene: -; J gene: TRBJ1-2; CDR3 DNA: TGTGCCAGCAGCCCCGCCCCCCCCTCGTTGGGGTATGGCTACACCTTC; CDR3 protein: CASSPAPPSLGYGYTF
V gene: TRBV7-3; clone size: -; D gene: -; J gene: TRBJ2-6; CDR3 DNA: TGTGCCAGCAGCTCCCAGGGGAGGGGTCCTGGGGCCAACGTCCTGACTTTC; CDR3 protein: CASSSQGRGPGANVLTF
V gene: TRBV19; clone size: once; D gene: -; J gene: TRBJ2-1; CDR3 DNA: TGTGCCAGTAGTATATGGAGCCATCGGCTCAATGAGCAGTTCTTC; CDR3 protein: CASSIWSHRLNEQFF
V gene: TRBV2; clone size: -; D gene: -; J gene: TRBJ2-7; CDR3 DNA: TGTGCCAGCACAGGGCAGAACTACGAGCAGTACTTC; CDR3 protein: CASTGQNYEQYF
V gene: TRBV6-5; clone size: -; D gene: -; J gene: TRBJ2-7; CDR3 DNA: TGTGCCAGCAGTTACGGGGGGACCTACGAGCAGTACTTC; CDR3 protein: CASSYGGTYEQYF
V gene: TRBV28; clone size: -; D gene: -; J gene: TRBJ1-2; CDR3 DNA: TGTGCCAGCAGTTTTAAAAGGACTGACGGCTATGGCTACACCTTC; CDR3 protein: CASSFKRTDGYGYTF
V gene: TRBV18; clone size: -; D gene: TRBD1; J gene: TRBJ1-1; CDR3 DNA: TGTGCCAGCTCGCCGGGACAGGGAATGAACACTGAAGCTTTCTTT; CDR3 protein: CASSPGQGMNTEAFF
V gene: TRBV5-1; clone size: -; D gene: -; J gene: TRBJ2-3; CDR3 DNA: TGCGCCAGCAGCACGGCGGATACGCAGTATTTT; CDR3 protein: CASSTADTQYF
V gene: TRBV2; clone size: -; D gene: TRBD1; J gene: TRBJ2-2; CDR3 DNA: TGTGCCAGCAGAGAGAGACAGGGGGCCGCGAACACCGGGGAGCTGTTTTTT; CDR3 protein: CASRERQGAANTGELFF
V gene: TRBV28; clone size: -; D gene: -; J gene: TRBJ1-2; CDR3 DNA: TGTGCCAGCAGTTTAACGGGGTTTGGCTATGGCTACACCTTC; CDR3 protein: CASSLTGFGYGYTF